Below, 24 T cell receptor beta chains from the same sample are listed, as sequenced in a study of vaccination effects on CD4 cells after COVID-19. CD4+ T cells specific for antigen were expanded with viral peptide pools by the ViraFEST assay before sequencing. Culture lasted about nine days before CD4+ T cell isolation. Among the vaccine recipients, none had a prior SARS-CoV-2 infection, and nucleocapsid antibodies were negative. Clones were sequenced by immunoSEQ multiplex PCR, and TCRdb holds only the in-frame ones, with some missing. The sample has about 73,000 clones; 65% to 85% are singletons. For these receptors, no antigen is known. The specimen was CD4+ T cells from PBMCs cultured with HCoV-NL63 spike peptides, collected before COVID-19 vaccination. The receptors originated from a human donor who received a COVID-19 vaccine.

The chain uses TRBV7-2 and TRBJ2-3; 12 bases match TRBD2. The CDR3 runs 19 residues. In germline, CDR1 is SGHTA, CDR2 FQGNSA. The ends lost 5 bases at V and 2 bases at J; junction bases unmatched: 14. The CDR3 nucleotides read TGTGCCAGCAGCACACCCGGGACTAGCGGGCGTACAAACACAGATACGCAGTATTTT. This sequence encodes CASSTPGTSGRTNTDTQYF.

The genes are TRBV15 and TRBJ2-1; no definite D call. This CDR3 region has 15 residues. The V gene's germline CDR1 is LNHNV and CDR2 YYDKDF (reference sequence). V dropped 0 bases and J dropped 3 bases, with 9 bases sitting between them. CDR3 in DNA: TGTGCCACCAGCAGAGATAGGAGCCACTACAATGAGCAGTTCTTC. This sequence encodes CATSRDRSHYNEQFF.

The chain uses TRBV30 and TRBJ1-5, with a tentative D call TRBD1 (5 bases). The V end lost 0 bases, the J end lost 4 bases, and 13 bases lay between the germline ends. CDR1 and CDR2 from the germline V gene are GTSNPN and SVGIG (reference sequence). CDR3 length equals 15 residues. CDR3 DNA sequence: TGTGCCTGGAGTGTCGAGTTTGGGGCGAATCAGCCCCAGCATTTT. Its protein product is CAWSVEFGANQPQHF.

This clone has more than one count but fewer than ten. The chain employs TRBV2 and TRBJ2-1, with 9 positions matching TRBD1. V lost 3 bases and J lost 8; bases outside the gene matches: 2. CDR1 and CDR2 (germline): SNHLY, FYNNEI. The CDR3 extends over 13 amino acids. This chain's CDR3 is CASSEGQGHEQFF. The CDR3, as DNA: TGTGCCAGCAGTGAGGGACAGGGCCATGAGCAGTTCTTC.

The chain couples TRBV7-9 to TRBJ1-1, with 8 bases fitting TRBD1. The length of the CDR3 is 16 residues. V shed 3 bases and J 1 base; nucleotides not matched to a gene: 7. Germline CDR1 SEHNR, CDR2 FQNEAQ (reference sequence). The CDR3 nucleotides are TGTGCCAGCAGCTTCGAAACAGGGGGGGGGAACACTGAAGCTTTCTTT. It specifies CASSFETGGGNTEAFF.

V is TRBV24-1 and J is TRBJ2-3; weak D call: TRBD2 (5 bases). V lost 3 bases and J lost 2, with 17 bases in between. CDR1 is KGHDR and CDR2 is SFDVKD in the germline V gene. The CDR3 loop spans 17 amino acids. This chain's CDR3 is CATSDPVELEDTDTQYF. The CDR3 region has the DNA TGTGCCACCAGTGATCCCGTTGAACTGGAGGACACAGATACGCAGTATTTT.

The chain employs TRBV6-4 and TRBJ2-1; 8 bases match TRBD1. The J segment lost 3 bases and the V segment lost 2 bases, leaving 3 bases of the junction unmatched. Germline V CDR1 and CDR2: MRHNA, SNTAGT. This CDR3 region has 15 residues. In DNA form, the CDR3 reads TGTGCCAGCAGTGACAAAGACAGGGGCTACAATGAGCAGTTCTTC. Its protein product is CASSDKDRGYNEQFF.

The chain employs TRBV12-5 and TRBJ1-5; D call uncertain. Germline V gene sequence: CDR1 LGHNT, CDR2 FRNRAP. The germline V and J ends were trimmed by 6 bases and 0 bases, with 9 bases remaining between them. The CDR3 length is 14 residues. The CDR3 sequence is CASGVGYSNQPQHF. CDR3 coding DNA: TGTGCTAGTGGGGTAGGATATAGCAATCAGCCCCAGCATTTT. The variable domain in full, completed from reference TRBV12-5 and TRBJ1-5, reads DARVTQTPRHKVTEMGQEVTMRCQPILGHNTVFWYRQTMMQGLELLAYFRNRAPLDDSGMPKDRFSAEMPDATLATLKIQPSEPRDSAVYFCASGVGYSNQPQHFGDGTRLSIL.

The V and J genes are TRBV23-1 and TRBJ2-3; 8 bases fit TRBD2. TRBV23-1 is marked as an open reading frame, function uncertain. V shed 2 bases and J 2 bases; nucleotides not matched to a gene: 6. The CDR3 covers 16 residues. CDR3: CASSQRSGVHTDTQYF. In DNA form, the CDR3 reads TGCGCCAGCAGTCAACGTAGCGGGGTTCACACAGATACGCAGTATTTT.

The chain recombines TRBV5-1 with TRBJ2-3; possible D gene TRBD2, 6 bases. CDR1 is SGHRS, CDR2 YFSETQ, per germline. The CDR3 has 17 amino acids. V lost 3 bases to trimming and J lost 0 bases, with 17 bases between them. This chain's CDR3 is CASSWGVVSTSTDTQYF. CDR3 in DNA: TGCGCCAGCAGCTGGGGGGTTGTAAGCACTAGCACAGATACGCAGTATTTT.

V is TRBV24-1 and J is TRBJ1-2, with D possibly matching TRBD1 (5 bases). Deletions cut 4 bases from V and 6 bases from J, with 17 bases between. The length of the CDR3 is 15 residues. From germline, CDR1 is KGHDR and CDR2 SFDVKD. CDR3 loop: CATSDPPGEGDGYTF. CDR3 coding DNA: TGTGCCACCAGTGACCCCCCGGGGGAGGGAGATGGCTACACCTTC.

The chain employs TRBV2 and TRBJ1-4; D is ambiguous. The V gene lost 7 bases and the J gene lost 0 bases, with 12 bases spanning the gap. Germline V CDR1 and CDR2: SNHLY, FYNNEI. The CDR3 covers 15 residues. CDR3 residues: CASIFSGATNEKLFF. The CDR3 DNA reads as TGTGCCAGCATATTTAGCGGTGCAACTAATGAAAAACTGTTTTTT. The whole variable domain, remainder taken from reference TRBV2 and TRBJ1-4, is EPEVTQTPSHQVTQMGQEVILRCVPISNHLYFYWYRQILGQKVEFLVSFYNNEISEKSEIFDDQFSVERPDGSNFTLKIRSTKLEDSAMYFCASIFSGATNEKLFFGSGTQLSVL.

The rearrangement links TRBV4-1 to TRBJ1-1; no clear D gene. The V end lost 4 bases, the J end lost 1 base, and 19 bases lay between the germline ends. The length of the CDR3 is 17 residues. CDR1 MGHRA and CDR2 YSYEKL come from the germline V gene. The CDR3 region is CASSLRFGRAENTEAFF. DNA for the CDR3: TGCGCCAGCAGCCTCCGGTTCGGGAGGGCTGAGAACACTGAAGCTTTCTTT.

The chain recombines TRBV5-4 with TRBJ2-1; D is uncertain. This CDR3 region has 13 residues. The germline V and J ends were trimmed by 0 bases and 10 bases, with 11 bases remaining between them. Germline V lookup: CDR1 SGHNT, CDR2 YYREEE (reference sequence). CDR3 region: CASSLGRSTEQFF. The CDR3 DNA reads TGTGCCAGCAGCTTGGGGCGTTCAACGGAGCAGTTCTTC.

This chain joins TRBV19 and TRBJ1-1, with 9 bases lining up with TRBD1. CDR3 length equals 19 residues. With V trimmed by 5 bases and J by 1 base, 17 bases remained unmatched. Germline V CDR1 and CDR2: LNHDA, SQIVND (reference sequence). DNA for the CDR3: TGTGCCAGTAGTGGGATCTCAACGGGACAGGGAAGAGGGAACACTGAAGCTTTCTTT. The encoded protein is CASSGISTGQGRGNTEAFF. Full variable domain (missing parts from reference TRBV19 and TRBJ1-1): DGGITQSPKYLFRKEGQNVTLSCEQNLNHDAMYWYRQDPGQGLRLIYYSQIVNDFQKGDIAEGYSVSREKKESFPLTVTSAQKNPTAFYLCASSGISTGQGRGNTEAFFGQGTRLTVV.

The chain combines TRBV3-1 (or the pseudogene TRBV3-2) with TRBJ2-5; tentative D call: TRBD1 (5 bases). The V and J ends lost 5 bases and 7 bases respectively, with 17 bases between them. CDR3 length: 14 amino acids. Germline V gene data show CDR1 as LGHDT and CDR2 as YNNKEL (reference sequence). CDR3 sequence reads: CASSDWGPSGTQYF. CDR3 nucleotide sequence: TGTGCCAGCAGCGACTGGGGCCCATCGGGGACCCAGTACTTC.

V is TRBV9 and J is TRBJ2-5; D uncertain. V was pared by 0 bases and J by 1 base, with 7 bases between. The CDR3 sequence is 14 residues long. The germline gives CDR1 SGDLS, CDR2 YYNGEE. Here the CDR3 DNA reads TGTGCCAGCAGCGTAGAGGTCGGCCAAGAGACCCAGTACTTC. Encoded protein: CASSVEVGQETQYF.

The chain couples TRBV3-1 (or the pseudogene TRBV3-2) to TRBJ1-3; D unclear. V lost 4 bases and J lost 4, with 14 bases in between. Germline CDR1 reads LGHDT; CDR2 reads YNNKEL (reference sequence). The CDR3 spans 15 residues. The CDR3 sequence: CASSLGGLGGNTIYF. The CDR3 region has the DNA TGTGCCAGCAGCCTCGGTGGGCTCGGGGGAAACACCATATATTTT.

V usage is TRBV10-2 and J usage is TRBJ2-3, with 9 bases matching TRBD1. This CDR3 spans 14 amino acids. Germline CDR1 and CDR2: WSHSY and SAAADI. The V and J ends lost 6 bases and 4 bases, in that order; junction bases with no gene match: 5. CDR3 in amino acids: CASSGQGNPDTQYF. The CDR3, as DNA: TGCGCCAGCAGCGGACAGGGGAACCCAGATACGCAGTATTTT.

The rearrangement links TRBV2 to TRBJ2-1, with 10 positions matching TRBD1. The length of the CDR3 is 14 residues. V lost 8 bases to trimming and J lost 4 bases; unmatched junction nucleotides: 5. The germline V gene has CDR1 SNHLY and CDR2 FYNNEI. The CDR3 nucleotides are TGTGCCAGCGTGACAGGGGGCGCGTACAATGAGCAGTTCTTC. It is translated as CASVTGGAYNEQFF.

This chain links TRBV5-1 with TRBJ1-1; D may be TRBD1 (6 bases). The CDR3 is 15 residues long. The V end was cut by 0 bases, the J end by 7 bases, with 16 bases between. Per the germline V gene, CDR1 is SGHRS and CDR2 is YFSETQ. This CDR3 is CASSLDTGPSGEAFF. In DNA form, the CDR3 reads TGCGCCAGCAGCTTGGATACAGGGCCATCCGGTGAAGCTTTCTTT.

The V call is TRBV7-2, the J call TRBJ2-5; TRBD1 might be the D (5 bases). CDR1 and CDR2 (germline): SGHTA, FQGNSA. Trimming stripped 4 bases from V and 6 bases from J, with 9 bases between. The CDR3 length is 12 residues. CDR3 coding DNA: TGTGCCAGCAGCTCGAAGGGGAAGACCCAGTACTTC. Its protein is CASSSKGKTQYF.

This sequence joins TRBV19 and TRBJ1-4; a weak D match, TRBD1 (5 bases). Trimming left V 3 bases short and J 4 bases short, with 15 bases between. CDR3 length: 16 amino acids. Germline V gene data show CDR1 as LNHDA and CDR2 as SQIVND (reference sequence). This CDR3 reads CASSMGPSASNEKLFF. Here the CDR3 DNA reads TGTGCCAGTAGTATGGGGCCTTCGGCTAGTAATGAAAAACTGTTTTTT.

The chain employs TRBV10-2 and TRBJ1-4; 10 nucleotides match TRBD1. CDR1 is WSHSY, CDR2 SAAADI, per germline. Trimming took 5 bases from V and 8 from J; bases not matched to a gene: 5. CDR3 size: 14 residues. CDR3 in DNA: TGCGCCAGCAGTACGACAGGGGGCGACGAAAAACTGTTTTTT. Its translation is CASSTTGGDEKLFF.